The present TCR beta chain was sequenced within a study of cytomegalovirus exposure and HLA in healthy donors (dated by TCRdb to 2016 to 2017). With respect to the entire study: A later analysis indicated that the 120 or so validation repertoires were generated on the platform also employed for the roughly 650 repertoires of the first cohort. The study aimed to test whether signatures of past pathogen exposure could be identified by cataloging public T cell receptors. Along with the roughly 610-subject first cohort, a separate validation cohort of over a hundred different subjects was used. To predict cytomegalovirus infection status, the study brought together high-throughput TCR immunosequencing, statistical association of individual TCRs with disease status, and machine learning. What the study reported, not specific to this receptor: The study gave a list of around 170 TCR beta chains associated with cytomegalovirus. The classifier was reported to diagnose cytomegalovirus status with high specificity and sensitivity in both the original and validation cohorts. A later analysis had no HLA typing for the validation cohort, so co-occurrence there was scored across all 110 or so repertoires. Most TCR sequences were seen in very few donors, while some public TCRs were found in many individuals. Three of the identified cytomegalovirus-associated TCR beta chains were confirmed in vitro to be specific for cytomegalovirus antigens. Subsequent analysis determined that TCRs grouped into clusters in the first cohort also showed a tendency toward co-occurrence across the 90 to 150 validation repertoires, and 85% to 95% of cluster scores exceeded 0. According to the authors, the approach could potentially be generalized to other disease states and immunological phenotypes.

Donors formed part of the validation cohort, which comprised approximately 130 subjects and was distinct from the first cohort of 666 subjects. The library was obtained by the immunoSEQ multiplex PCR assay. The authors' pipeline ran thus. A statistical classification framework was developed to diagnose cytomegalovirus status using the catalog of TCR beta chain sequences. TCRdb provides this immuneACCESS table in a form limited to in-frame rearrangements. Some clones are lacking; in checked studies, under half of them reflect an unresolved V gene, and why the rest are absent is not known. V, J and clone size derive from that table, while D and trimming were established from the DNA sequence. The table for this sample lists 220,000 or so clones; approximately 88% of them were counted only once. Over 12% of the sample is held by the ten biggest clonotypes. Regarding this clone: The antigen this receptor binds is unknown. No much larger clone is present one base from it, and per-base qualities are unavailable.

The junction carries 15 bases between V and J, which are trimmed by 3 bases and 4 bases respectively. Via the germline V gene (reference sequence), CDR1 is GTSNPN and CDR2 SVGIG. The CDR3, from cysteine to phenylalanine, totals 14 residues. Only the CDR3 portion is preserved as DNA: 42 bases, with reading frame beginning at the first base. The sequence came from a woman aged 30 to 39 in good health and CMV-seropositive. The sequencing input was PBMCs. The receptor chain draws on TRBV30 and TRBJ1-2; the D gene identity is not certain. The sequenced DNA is TGTGCCTGGAGAGTCCCCGGAGATCTCTATGGCTACACCTTC. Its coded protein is CAWRVPGDLYGYTF.